Presented here are 9 T cell receptor beta chains from one specimen sequenced in a study of blood T cell repertoires in COVID-19. Assay: immunoSEQ multiplex PCR; the TCRdb copy retains only in-frame clones and omits some. The data hold some 250,000 clones, with roughly 88% observed a single time. Input material: peripheral blood. The receptors were gathered from a man aged 25-45 years who had recovered from COVID-19.

The V and J genes are TRBV7-7 and TRBJ2-1; D perhaps matches TRBD1 (5 bases). The V gene's germline CDR1 is SSHAT and CDR2 FNYEAQ (reference sequence). Trimming removed 1 base from V and 6 bases from J, with 10 bases in between. The CDR3 sequence is 14 residues long. Here the CDR3 reads CASSLVGLFNEQFF. In DNA form, the CDR3 reads TGTGCCAGCAGCTTAGTGGGGCTATTCAATGAGCAGTTCTTC.

This clone was detected only a few times. V is TRBV7-2 and J is TRBJ1-5; perhaps TRBD1 as D (5 bases). Per the germline V gene, CDR1 is SGHTA and CDR2 is FQGNSA. V lost 2 bases, J lost 5 bases, and 13 bases lay in between. This CDR3 has 15 residues. The CDR3 DNA follows: TGTGCCAGCAGCTTATCTGGGGCTAGATATCAGCCCCAGCATTTT. It is translated as CASSLSGARYQPQHF.

The chain couples TRBV10-3 to TRBJ1-1; 11 bases are a match to TRBD1. Germline V gene data show CDR1 as ENHRY and CDR2 as SYGVKD. This CDR3 has 17 residues. With V trimmed by 6 bases and J by 2 bases, 11 bases remained unmatched. The CDR3 nucleotides are TGTGCCATCAGCGGGACAGGGGGGGCATCGGGTAACACTGAAGCTTTCTTT. It encodes CAISGTGGASGNTEAFF.

The V gene is TRBV4-3, the J gene TRBJ1-2; 7 bases map to TRBD1. This CDR3 has 15 amino acids. Germline trimming cut 5 bases from V and 14 bases from J; bases unmatched to any gene: 20. Per germline, CDR1 LGHNA and CDR2 YSLEER. The CDR3, as DNA: TGCGCCAGCAGCACAGGCACTTCCGGGACAGAACTCGCGACCTTC. It is translated as CASSTGTSGTELATF.

The chain recombines TRBV10-1 with TRBJ2-3; 10 bases fit TRBD2. The V gene's germline CDR1 is WNHNN and CDR2 SYGVQD (reference sequence). CDR3 length equals 17 residues. J gave up 6 bases and V 0 bases, and 9 bases lay outside the gene matches. CDR3 loop: CASSESGAGGPLDTQYF. The CDR3 DNA reads as TGCGCCAGCAGTGAGTCGGGAGCGGGGGGGCCGTTGGATACGCAGTATTTT.

The chain is built from TRBV1 and TRBJ2-5; the D call TRBD2 from the table was never checked on the DNA. TRBV1 is an annotated pseudogene. The CDR3 consists of 18 residues. The CDR3 DNA reads TGCACCAGCAGCCAAGATCGGATTGCGGGGGGAGTCCAAGAGACCCAGTACTTC. The encoded protein is CTSSQDRIAGGVQETQYF.

This chain joins TRBV9 and TRBJ2-2; TRBD2 matches at 11 bases. V shed 2 bases and J 4 bases; nucleotides not matched to a gene: 4. This CDR3 has 16 residues. Germline CDR1 reads SGDLS; CDR2 reads YYNGEE. CDR3 in DNA: TGTGCCAGCAGCGTTAGCGGGGGGGGTGGCACCGGGGAGCTGTTTTTT. Its protein is CASSVSGGGGTGELFF.

The table lists this clone with a count of one. This same CDR3 is encoded by further DNA sequences in the sample. In nucleotides, the CDR3 is TGTGCCAGCTCACCAGACAGGAACTATGGCTACACCTTC. Residues: CASSPDRNYGYTF. V and J are TRBV18 and TRBJ1-2; D is perhaps TRBD1 (6 bases). V lost 2 bases and J lost 2, with 6 bases in between. CDR1 is KGHSH, CDR2 LQKENI, per germline. The CDR3 runs 13 residues.

The chain carries TRBV7-9 and TRBJ1-2; D perhaps matches TRBD1 (5 bases). V gave up 4 bases and J gave up 7 bases, with 10 bases separating them. Germline V gene lookup returns CDR1 SEHNR and CDR2 FQNEAQ (reference sequence). This CDR3 has 12 amino acids. The CDR3 nucleotides read TGTGCCAGCAGCTCCAGGGTTTCTGGCTACACCTTC. Encoded protein: CASSSRVSGYTF.